Following are 25 T cell receptor beta chains from one sample sequenced in a study of blood T cells in healthy people across ages. A sample-barcoded 5' primer and a J-beta primer mix were used in a second PCR of roughly 6 to 11 cycles. In TCRdb, the 5' RACE reads were re-called with MiXCR into one record per CDR3 protein. The sample lists roughly 560,000 distinct CDR3 sequences; nearly 25% were seen once. These data also formed part of another study, on T cells of mothers and their children.

Input material: blood. These receptor sequences come from a boy younger than 18 in good health.

In this sample, this clonotype turned up a few times. This chain uses TRBV3-1 with TRBJ2-2; D ambiguous. The CDR3 loop spans 17 amino acids. The V gene's germline CDR1 is LGHDT and CDR2 YNNKEL (reference sequence). V lost 1 base, J lost 2 bases, and 14 bases lay in between. The CDR3 here is CASSQVLWTQNTGELFF. The CDR3 DNA follows: TGTGCCAGCAGCCAAGTACTTTGGACCCAAAACACCGGGGAGCTGTTTTTT.

This clonotype was detected a few times. J is TRBJ2-5 and V is TRBV7-2, with 8 bases fitting TRBD1. The J call is doubtful: the DNA matches TRBJ2-1 better. Looked up from germline, CDR1 is SGHTA and CDR2 is FQGNSA. This CDR3 has 14 residues. This CDR3 reads CASSPQTGENEQFF. As DNA, the CDR3 is TGTGCCAGCAGCCCCCAGACAGGGGAGAATGAGCAGTTCTTC.

This clonotype was seen more than once but under ten times. This chain joins TRBV7-6 and TRBJ2-7, with D unclear. The germline V and J ends were trimmed by 5 bases and 0 bases, with 11 bases remaining between them. Germline V lookup: CDR1 SGHVS, CDR2 FNYEAQ. The CDR3 is made up of 14 amino acids. The CDR3 here is CASSRSSASYEQYF. The CDR3 DNA sequence: TGTGCCAGCAGCCGATCCTCGGCCTCCTACGAGCAGTACTTC. The full variable domain, completed using reference TRBV7-6 and TRBJ2-7, is GAGVSQSPRYKVTKRGQDVALRCDPISGHVSLYWYRQALGQGPEFLTYFNYEAQQDKSGLPNDRFSAERPEGSISTLTIQRTEQRDSAMYRCASSRSSASYEQYFGPGTRLTVT.

This clonotype was detected a few times. This chain links TRBV20-1 with TRBJ1-5, with a weak D call TRBD1 (5 bases). CDR1 is DFQATT and CDR2 is SNEGSKA in the germline V gene (reference sequence). Between the trimmed V and J ends, which lost 1 base and 5 bases, there was a span of 9 bases. The CDR3 length is 13 residues. DNA for the CDR3: TGCAGTGCTAGAGGACAGAGATATCAGCCCCAGCATTTT. Translating gives CSARGQRYQPQHF.

V gene TRBV12-3 or TRBV12-4 combines with J gene TRBJ1-1; TRBD1 matches 9 bases. The trim removed 5 bases at V and 1 base at J, leaving 8 bases unmatched. There are 16 residues in the CDR3. DNA for the CDR3: TGTGCCAGCAGTGTAGGGACAGGGTACCGGAACACTGAAGCTTTCTTT. Residues: CASSVGTGYRNTEAFF.

The chain links TRBV7-7 to TRBJ2-5; D uncertain. CDR3 size: 13 residues. Looked up from germline, CDR1 is SSHAT and CDR2 is FNYEAQ (reference sequence). V was trimmed by 4 bases and J by 1 base, leaving 7 bases between them. This chain's CDR3 is CASSSVFQETQYF. In DNA, the CDR3 is TGTGCCAGCAGCTCGGTTTTCCAAGAGACCCAGTACTTC.

This clonotype was observed a few times. This rearrangement joins TRBV7-3 to TRBJ2-4; 7 positions match TRBD1. The junction had 5 bases not matched to a gene; V was cut back by 4 bases and J by 8 bases. CDR1 is SGHTA and CDR2 is FQGTGA in the germline V gene. The CDR3 extends over 13 amino acids. CDR3 region: CASSYDRVHIQYF. The CDR3 bases are TGTGCCAGCAGCTATGACAGGGTACACATTCAGTACTTC.

This clonotype occurred many times. The chain uses TRBV29-1 and TRBJ2-7, with 11 bases matching TRBD2. V dropped 5 bases and J dropped 3; count of bases not matched to a gene: 6. The germline V gene has CDR1 SQVTM and CDR2 ANQGSEA. The CDR3 runs to 14 residues. Here the CDR3 reads CSVSFGTSGYEQYF. The CDR3 DNA reads TGCAGCGTTTCGTTTGGGACTAGCGGCTACGAGCAGTACTTC.

The chain carries TRBV12-3 or TRBV12-4 and TRBJ2-1; 11 bases are a match to TRBD2. The V and J ends lost 6 bases and 7 bases, in that order; junction bases with no gene match: 14. The CDR3 totals 17 residues. The CDR3 protein is CASSSSGSGGARNEQFF. For the CDR3, the DNA is TGTGCCAGCAGCTCTAGTGGTAGCGGGGGGGCTAGGAATGAGCAGTTCTTC.

This clonotype was counted at least ten times. The rearrangement links TRBV3-1 to TRBJ2-3, with D perhaps TRBD2 (5 bases). The CDR3 totals 12 residues. Germline CDR1 is LGHDT and CDR2 is YNNKEL (reference sequence). Trimming stripped 6 bases from V and 5 bases from J, with 9 bases between. The CDR3 DNA reads as TGTGCCAGCAGTTATACTAGAGATACGCAGTATTTT. It encodes CASSYTRDTQYF.

The rearrangement links TRBV6-5 to TRBJ2-4; 7 positions match TRBD2. The DNA end lines up better with TRBJ2-7; the J call may be wrong. Looked up from germline, CDR1 is MNHEY and CDR2 is SVGAGI. This CDR3 spans 14 amino acids. CDR3: CASRRAGETYEQYF. The CDR3, as DNA: TGTGCCAGCAGGAGGGCGGGGGAGACCTACGAGCAGTACTTC.

The chain is built from TRBV7-2 and TRBJ2-1, with 8 bases that match TRBD2. CDR3 length: 16 amino acids. The trim removed 1 base at V and 4 bases at J, leaving 6 bases unmatched. Germline CDR1 SGHTA, CDR2 FQGNSA. CDR3 sequence reads: CASSLESSGYYNEQFF. CDR3 bases: TGTGCCAGCAGCTTAGAGTCTAGCGGGTATTACAATGAGCAGTTCTTC.

This sequence joins TRBV29-1 and TRBJ1-2; 9 nucleotides line up with TRBD1. V dropped 6 bases and J dropped 6; count of bases not matched to a gene: 5. Germline V CDR1 and CDR2: SQVTM, ANQGSEA. This CDR3 region has 12 residues. The CDR3 sequence: CSVRDRVHGYTF. DNA for the CDR3: TGCAGCGTAAGGGACAGGGTCCATGGCTACACCTTC.

The chain combines TRBV27 with TRBJ2-5; D is uncertain. The CDR3 has 14 amino acids. The V end was cut by 4 bases, the J end by 2 bases, with 11 bases between. Per germline, CDR1 MNHEY and CDR2 SMNVEV (reference sequence). CDR3 nucleotide sequence: TGTGCCAGCAGTTCCACATTCCGACAAGAGACCCAGTACTTC. Translated, it gives CASSSTFRQETQYF.

This chain joins TRBV4-3 and TRBJ2-3; possible D gene TRBD2, 5 bases. Germline V gives CDR1 LGHNA, CDR2 YSLEER. With 0 bases removed from V and 3 bases from J, the gap between germline ends came to 16 bases. The CDR3 spans 17 residues. For the CDR3, the DNA is TGCGCCAGCAGCCAAGATCTGGTCCGAGGGAAAACAGATACGCAGTATTTT. Protein: CASSQDLVRGKTDTQYF.

V and J are TRBV25-1 and TRBJ1-5; D is perhaps TRBD1 (6 bases). Looked up from germline, CDR1 is MGHDK and CDR2 is SYGVNS. With 3 bases removed from V and 6 bases from J, the gap between germline ends came to 12 bases. This CDR3 is 14 amino acids long. The CDR3 reads CASSETGQSQPQHF. The CDR3 bases are TGTGCCAGCAGTGAGACCGGACAGTCTCAGCCCCAGCATTTT.

In this sample, this clonotype turned up a few times. This chain links TRBV6-2 or TRBV6-3 with TRBJ1-5; 7 bases fit TRBD1. The trim removed 6 bases at V and 4 bases at J, leaving 9 bases unmatched. Germline values: CDR1 MNHEY, CDR2 SVGEGT. This CDR3 contains 15 residues. CDR3 in amino acids: CASSYQGDGNQPQHF. In DNA, the CDR3 is TGTGCCAGCAGCTACCAGGGGGATGGTAATCAGCCCCAGCATTTT.

The chain carries TRBV21-1 and TRBJ2-4; TRBD1, the D gene given by the table, was not confirmed from the DNA. TRBV21-1 has pseudogene status. The CDR3 contains 19 residues. CDR3 in amino acids: CASSKLFSGQRTAKNIQYF. CDR3 coding DNA: TGTGCCAGCAGCAAATTATTCTCGGGGCAGCGAACAGCCAAAAACATTCAGTACTTC.

The chain has TRBV20-1 and TRBJ2-7; 7 nucleotides line up with TRBD1. Germline V lookup: CDR1 DFQATT, CDR2 SNEGSKA (reference sequence). The CDR3 contains 17 residues. V shed 1 base, J shed 2 bases, and the junction held 14 bases outside the gene matches. Here the CDR3 reads CSARGPSDRLPTYEQYF. CDR3 nucleotides: TGCAGTGCTAGAGGGCCTTCGGACAGGCTCCCGACCTACGAGCAGTACTTC.

The chain links TRBV14 to TRBJ2-7; 7 nucleotides agree with TRBD1. V gave up 8 bases and J gave up 4 bases; unmatched junction bases: 17. CDR3 length equals 16 residues. In germline, CDR1 is SGHDN, CDR2 FVKESK. This CDR3 is CASSKGPGQSRYEQYF. Here the CDR3 DNA reads TGTGCCAGCTCTAAAGGCCCGGGACAGAGTAGGTACGAGCAGTACTTC.

This clonotype was detected a few times. V gene TRBV28 combines with J gene TRBJ1-2; D uncertain. Germline CDR1 reads MDHEN; CDR2 reads SYDVKM. This CDR3 spans 16 amino acids. V dropped 4 bases and J dropped 3 bases, with 18 bases sitting between them. This chain's CDR3 is CASSYFGSGRYYGYTF. In DNA, the CDR3 is TGTGCCAGCAGTTATTTTGGGAGTGGGCGTTACTATGGCTACACCTTC.

In this sample, this clonotype turned up a few times. The chain couples TRBV5-8 to TRBJ2-5; TRBD1 is a possible D gene (6 bases). Trimming cost V 4 bases and J 2 bases, with 15 bases left between them. The CDR3 has 15 amino acids. From germline, CDR1 is SGHTS and CDR2 YDEGEE. CDR3 bases: TGTGCCAGCAGCCAATTCTGGACAGCTCAAGAGACCCAGTACTTC. Protein: CASSQFWTAQETQYF.

The sample holds a few counts of this clonotype. This sequence joins TRBV28 and TRBJ1-5; D not resolved. The CDR3 loop spans 13 amino acids. Germline lookup yields CDR1 MDHEN and CDR2 SYDVKM. V was cut by 3 bases and J by 1 base, with 4 bases left in between. CDR3 DNA: TGTGCCAGCAGTTTTATGAGCAATCAGCCCCAGCATTTT. It codes for CASSFMSNQPQHF.

The CDR3 sequence: CASSFIHGVAGNEQFF. The CDR3 bases are TGTGCCAGCAGTTTCATCCATGGGGTGGCAGGCAATGAGCAGTTCTTC. V and J are TRBV12-3 or TRBV12-4 and TRBJ2-5, with D unclear. The tail of the sequence fits TRBJ2-1 better, so the J call may be wrong. The CDR3 sequence is 16 residues long.

This chain uses TRBV12-3 or TRBV12-4 with TRBJ2-7; unclear D gene. Trimming cost V 1 base and J 4 bases, with 11 bases left between them. There are 14 residues in the CDR3. The CDR3 DNA follows: TGTGCCAGCAGTTTAGGGAGCCGTGGGTACGAGCAGTACTTC. Its translation: CASSLGSRGYEQYF.